The clone carrying this T cell receptor beta chain appeared a few times. These data come from a study of early T cells in non-severe SARS-CoV-2 infection. This CDR3 has 16 amino acids. Germline CDR1 is MGHRA and CDR2 is YSYEKL. Trimming cost V 3 bases and J 4 bases; bases outside gene matches: 8. Attachment of unique molecular identifiers was made to individual cDNA molecules. Each CDR3 protein gets one entry after TCRdb re-called the 5' RACE reads with MiXCR. The table records 100,000 to 150,000 distinct CDR3 sequences, just under 15% of them present only once. The chain uses TRBV4-1 and TRBJ2-2; 7 bases fit TRBD1. Sequencing was done on a sample of whole blood. The clonotype originates from an adult who was a healthcare worker with PCR-confirmed SARS-CoV-2 infection or an uninfected control (not recorded which). The CDR3 protein is CASSHLNRGATGELFF. CDR3 coding DNA: TGCGCCAGCAGCCATCTCAACAGGGGAGCCACCGGGGAGCTGTTTTTT.